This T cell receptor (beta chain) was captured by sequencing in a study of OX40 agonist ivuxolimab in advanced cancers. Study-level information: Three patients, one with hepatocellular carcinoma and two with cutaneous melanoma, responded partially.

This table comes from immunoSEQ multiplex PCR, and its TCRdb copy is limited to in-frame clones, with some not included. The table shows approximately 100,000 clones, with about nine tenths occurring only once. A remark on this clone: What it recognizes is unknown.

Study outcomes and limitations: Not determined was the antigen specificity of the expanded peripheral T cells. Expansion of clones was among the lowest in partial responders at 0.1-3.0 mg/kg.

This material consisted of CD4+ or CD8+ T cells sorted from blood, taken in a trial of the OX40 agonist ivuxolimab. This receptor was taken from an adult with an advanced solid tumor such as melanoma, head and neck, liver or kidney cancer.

CDR3 nucleotide sequence: TGTGCCAGCAGCCCTGGGACTAGCGCTGCCCAAGAGACCCAGTACTTC. Protein: CASSPGTSAAQETQYF. V gene TRBV7-7 combines with J gene TRBJ2-5, with 10 bases aligning to TRBD2. There are 16 residues in the CDR3. The germline CDR1 and CDR2 sequences are SSHAT and FNYEAQ (reference sequence). Unmatched junction bases numbered 7, after V lost 5 bases and J lost 1 base.